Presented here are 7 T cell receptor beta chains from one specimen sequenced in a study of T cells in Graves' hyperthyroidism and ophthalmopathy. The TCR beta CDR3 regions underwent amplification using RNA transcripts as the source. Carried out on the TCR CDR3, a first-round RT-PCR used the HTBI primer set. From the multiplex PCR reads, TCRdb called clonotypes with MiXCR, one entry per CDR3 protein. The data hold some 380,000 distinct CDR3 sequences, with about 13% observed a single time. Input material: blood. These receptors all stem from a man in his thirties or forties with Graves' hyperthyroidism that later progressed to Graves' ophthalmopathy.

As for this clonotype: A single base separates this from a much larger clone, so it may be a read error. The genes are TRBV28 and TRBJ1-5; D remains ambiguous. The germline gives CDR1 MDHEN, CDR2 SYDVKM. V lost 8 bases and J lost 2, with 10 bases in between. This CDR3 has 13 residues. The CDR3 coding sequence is TGTGCCAGCCTGAGGCTTGGCAATCAGCCCCAGCATTTT. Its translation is CASLRLGNQPQHF. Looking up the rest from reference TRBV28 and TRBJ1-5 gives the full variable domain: DVKVTQSSRYLVKRTGEKVFLECVQDMDHENMFWYRQDPGLGLRLIYFSYDVKMKEKGDIPEGYSVSREKKERFSLILESASTNQTSMYLCASLRLGNQPQHFGDGTRLSIL.

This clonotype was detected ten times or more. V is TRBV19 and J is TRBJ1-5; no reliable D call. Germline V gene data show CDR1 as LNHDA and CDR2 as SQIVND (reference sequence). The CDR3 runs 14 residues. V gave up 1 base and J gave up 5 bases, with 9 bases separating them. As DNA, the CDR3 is TGTGCCAGTAGTATAGGGTTCGAGGATCAGCCCCAGCATTTT. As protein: CASSIGFEDQPQHF. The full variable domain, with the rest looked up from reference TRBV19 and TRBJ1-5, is DGGITQSPKYLFRKEGQNVTLSCEQNLNHDAMYWYRQDPGQGLRLIYYSQIVNDFQKGDIAEGYSVSREKKESFPLTVTSAQKNPTAFYLCASSIGFEDQPQHFGDGTRLSIL.

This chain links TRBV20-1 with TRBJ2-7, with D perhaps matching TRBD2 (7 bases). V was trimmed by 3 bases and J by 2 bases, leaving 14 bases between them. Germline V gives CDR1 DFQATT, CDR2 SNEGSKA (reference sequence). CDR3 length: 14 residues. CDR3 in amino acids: CSAREGGPTYEQYF. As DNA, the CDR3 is TGCAGTGCTAGGGAGGGGGGGCCGACCTACGAGCAGTACTTC.

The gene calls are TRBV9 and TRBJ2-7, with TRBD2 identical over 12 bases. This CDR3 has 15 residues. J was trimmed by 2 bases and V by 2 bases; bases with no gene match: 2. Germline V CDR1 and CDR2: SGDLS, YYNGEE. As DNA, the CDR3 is TGTGCCAGCAGCGTTCTAGCGGGGGGGCCCTACGAGCAGTACTTC. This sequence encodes CASSVLAGGPYEQYF.

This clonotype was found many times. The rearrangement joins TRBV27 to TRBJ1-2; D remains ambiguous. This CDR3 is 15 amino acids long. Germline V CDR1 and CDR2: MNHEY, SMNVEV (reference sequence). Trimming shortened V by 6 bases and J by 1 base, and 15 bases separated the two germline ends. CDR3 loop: CASSPTPAFNYGYTF. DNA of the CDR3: TGTGCCAGCAGCCCGACACCCGCCTTTAACTATGGCTACACCTTC.

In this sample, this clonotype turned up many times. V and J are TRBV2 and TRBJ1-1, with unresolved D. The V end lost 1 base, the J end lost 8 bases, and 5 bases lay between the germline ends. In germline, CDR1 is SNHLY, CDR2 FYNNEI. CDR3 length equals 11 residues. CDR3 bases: TGTGCCAGCAGTGAAGTGTCCGAAGCTTTCTTT. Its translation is CASSEVSEAFF. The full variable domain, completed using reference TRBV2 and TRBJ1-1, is EPEVTQTPSHQVTQMGQEVILRCVPISNHLYFYWYRQILGQKVEFLVSFYNNEISEKSEIFDDQFSVERPDGSNFTLKIRSTKLEDSAMYFCASSEVSEAFFGQGTRLTVV.

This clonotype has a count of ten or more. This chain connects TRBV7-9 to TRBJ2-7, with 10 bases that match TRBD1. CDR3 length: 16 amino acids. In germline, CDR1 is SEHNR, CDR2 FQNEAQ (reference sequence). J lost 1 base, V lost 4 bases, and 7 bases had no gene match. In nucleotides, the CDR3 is TGTGCCAGCAGCTCTACCGGGACAGGGGTTTCCTACGAGCAGTACTTC. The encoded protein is CASSSTGTGVSYEQYF.